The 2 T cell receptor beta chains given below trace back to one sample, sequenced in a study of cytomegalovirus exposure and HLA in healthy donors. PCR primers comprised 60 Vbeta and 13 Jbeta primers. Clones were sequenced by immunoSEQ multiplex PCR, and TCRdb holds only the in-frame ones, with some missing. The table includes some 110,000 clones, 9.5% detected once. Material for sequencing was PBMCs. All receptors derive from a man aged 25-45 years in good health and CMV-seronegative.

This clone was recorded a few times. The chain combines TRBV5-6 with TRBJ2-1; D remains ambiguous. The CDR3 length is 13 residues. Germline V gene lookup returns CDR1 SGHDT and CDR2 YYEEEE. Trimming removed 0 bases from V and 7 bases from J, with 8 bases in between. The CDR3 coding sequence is TGTGCCAGCAGCTTGGGGCCTTATAATGAGCAGTTCTTC. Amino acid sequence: CASSLGPYNEQFF.

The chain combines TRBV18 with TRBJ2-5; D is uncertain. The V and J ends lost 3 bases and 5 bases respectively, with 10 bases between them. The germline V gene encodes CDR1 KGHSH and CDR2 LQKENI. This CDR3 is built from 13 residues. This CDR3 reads CASSPIEVETQYF. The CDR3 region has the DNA TGTGCCAGCTCACCGATAGAGGTGGAGACCCAGTACTTC.